The clone carrying this TCR beta chain was seen only a few times. Primed by a sample-barcoded 5' primer and a J-beta primer mix, a second PCR proceeded for roughly 6 to 12 cycles. TCRdb re-analysed the 5' RACE reads in MiXCR, keeping a single row per CDR3 protein. Of around 1.5 million distinct CDR3 sequences in the sample, roughly 32% were seen once. Per germline, CDR1 SGHVS and CDR2 FNYEAQ. The CDR3 sequence is 16 residues long. V lost 0 bases to trimming and J lost 3 bases, with 12 bases between them. The data derive from a study of blood T cells in healthy people across ages. Donors gave around 10 milliliters of peripheral blood apiece.

The receptor was derived from a woman in her twenties or thirties in good health. This chain connects TRBV7-6 to TRBJ2-1, with D maybe TRBD2 (6 bases). Specimen: blood. CDR3: CASSLAVSGGYNEQFF. The DNA for the CDR3 is TGTGCCAGCAGCTTAGCGGTTAGCGGAGGCTACAATGAGCAGTTCTTC.